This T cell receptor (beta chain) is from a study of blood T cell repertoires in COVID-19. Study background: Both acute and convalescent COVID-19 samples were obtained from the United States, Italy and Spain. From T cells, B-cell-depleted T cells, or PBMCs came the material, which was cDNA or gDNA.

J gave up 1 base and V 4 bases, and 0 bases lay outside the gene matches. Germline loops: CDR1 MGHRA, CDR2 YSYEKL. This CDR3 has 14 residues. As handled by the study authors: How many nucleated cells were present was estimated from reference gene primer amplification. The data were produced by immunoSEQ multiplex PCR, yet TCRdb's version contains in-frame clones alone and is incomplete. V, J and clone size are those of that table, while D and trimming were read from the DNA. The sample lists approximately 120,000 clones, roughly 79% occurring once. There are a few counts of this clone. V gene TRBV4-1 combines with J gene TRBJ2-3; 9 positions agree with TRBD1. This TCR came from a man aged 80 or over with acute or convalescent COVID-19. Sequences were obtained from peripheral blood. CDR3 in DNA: TGCGCCAGCAGCCGGGACAGGGGCACAGATACGCAGTATTTT. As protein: CASSRDRGTDTQYF.